One sample yielded the 19 T cell receptor beta chains listed below, sequenced in a study of T cell responses to AZD1222 COVID-19 vaccine. The protocol was immunoSEQ multiplex PCR, while the TCRdb copy is restricted to in-frame clones and leaves out a portion. The table shows under 140,000 clones, with about nine tenths occurring only once. Material: peripheral blood, obtained on day 0 of AZD1222 vaccination. The source is an adult in good health.

The chain couples TRBV2 to TRBJ1-5, with no clear D. The germline V gene encodes CDR1 SNHLY and CDR2 FYNNEI. This CDR3 is 14 amino acids long. V lost 8 bases and J 0 bases, leaving 11 bases between the germline ends. CDR3 nucleotides: TGTGCCAGCGCCATGGACGGTAGCAATCAGCCCCAGCATTTT. Protein product: CASAMDGSNQPQHF.

The J gene is TRBJ2-3, the V gene TRBV6-5, with TRBD2 matching 8 bases. Germline values: CDR1 MNHEY, CDR2 SVGAGI. V dropped 6 bases and J dropped 3; count of bases not matched to a gene: 8. The CDR3 covers 15 residues. CDR3 in DNA: TGTGCCAGCAGAGAGGCAGCGGGGGAGACAGATACGCAGTATTTT. Protein: CASREAAGETDTQYF.

The gene calls are TRBV21-1 and TRBJ1-1; TRBD1 is taken as the D call from the table, unchecked against the DNA. TRBV21-1 is designated a pseudogene. CDR3 length: 13 residues. The CDR3 loop reads CASSVPENTEAFF. DNA of the CDR3: TGTGCCAGCAGCGTGCCAGAGAACACTGAAGCTTTCTTT.

The chain recombines TRBV18 with TRBJ1-3; D unresolved. The germline V gene encodes CDR1 KGHSH and CDR2 LQKENI. This CDR3 is built from 14 residues. With 3 bases removed from V and 4 bases from J, the gap between germline ends came to 10 bases. CDR3 region: CASSPVDSGNTIYF. In DNA form, the CDR3 reads TGTGCCAGCTCACCGGTCGATTCCGGAAACACCATATATTTT.

A few counts support this clone. The rearrangement links TRBV15 to TRBJ2-5; D gene uncertain. The germline V gene has CDR1 LNHNV and CDR2 YYDKDF (reference sequence). The V gene lost 3 bases and the J gene lost 6 bases, with 14 bases spanning the gap. The CDR3 runs 14 residues. This CDR3 is CATSSQTLGQTQYF. The DNA of the CDR3 is TGTGCCACCAGCAGTCAGACCCTAGGGCAGACCCAGTACTTC. Based on the CDR3 plus reference TRBV15 and TRBJ2-5, the full variable domain is DAMVIQNPRYQVTQFGKPVTLSCSQTLNHNVMYWYQQKSSQAPKLLFHYYDKDFNNEADTPDNFQSRRPNTSFCFLDIRSPGLGDTAMYLCATSSQTLGQTQYFGPGTRLLVL.

V usage is TRBV28 and J usage is TRBJ1-2; D remains unclear. V gave up 5 bases and J gave up 8 bases, with 12 bases separating them. This CDR3 spans 12 amino acids. Per the germline V gene, CDR1 is MDHEN and CDR2 is SYDVKM. This CDR3 reads CASSPQSGGYTF. The CDR3 nucleotides read TGTGCCAGCAGTCCGCAGTCAGGCGGCTACACCTTC.

The V call is TRBV6-5, the J call TRBJ1-1; possibly TRBD1 for D (5 bases). This CDR3 has 13 amino acids. Germline V gene data show CDR1 as MNHEY and CDR2 as SVGAGI. Trimming pared 6 bases from V and 6 bases from J, leaving 14 bases between. In DNA form, the CDR3 reads TGTGCCAGCAGAGATCCCCCGGGGGCTGAAGCTTTCTTT. As protein: CASRDPPGAEAFF.

The gene calls are TRBV14 and TRBJ1-1; D remains ambiguous. The CDR3 contains 15 residues. Germline V gene sequence: CDR1 SGHDN, CDR2 FVKESK. The V end lost 3 bases, the J end lost 1 base, and 12 bases lay between the germline ends. CDR3 loop: CASSHTGRGNTEAFF. The CDR3 DNA is TGTGCCAGCAGCCATACCGGACGGGGGAACACTGAAGCTTTCTTT.

V gene TRBV9 combines with J gene TRBJ1-3, with D possibly matching TRBD1 (5 bases). V lost 4 bases to trimming and J lost 4 bases, with 12 bases between them. This CDR3 has 14 amino acids. The germline CDR1 and CDR2 sequences are SGDLS and YYNGEE. The CDR3 sequence: CASSPAGLGNTIYF. The CDR3 bases are TGTGCCAGCAGCCCGGCAGGGTTGGGAAACACCATATATTTT.

The chain has TRBV6-5 and TRBJ1-5; 7 bases agree with TRBD1. CDR1 and CDR2 from the germline V gene are MNHEY and SVGAGI. The ends lost 2 bases at V and 2 bases at J; junction bases unmatched: 3. The CDR3 totals 15 residues. CDR3 sequence reads: CASSYGTGGNQPQHF. CDR3 sequence (DNA): TGTGCCAGCAGTTACGGTACAGGGGGCAATCAGCCCCAGCATTTT.

This clone appeared a few times. V usage is TRBV10-2 and J usage is TRBJ2-7; D is undetermined. Trimming stripped 0 bases from V and 3 bases from J, with 3 bases between. The germline V gene has CDR1 WSHSY and CDR2 SAAADI. The CDR3 is 12 amino acids. The CDR3 DNA follows: TGCGCCAGCAGTGAGTCACTCTACGAGCAGTACTTC. It codes for CASSESLYEQYF.

The J gene is TRBJ1-4, the V gene TRBV24-1; perhaps TRBD1 as D (6 bases). Trimming stripped 3 bases from V and 5 bases from J, with 15 bases between. Germline CDR1 reads KGHDR; CDR2 reads SFDVKD. The CDR3 extends over 16 amino acids. As DNA, the CDR3 is TGTGCCACCAGTGATAGTCGGACAGCTACGAATGAAAAACTGTTTTTT. Translated: CATSDSRTATNEKLFF.

The chain has TRBV5-1 and TRBJ1-4; unclear D gene. Germline V gene data show CDR1 as SGHRS and CDR2 as YFSETQ. The CDR3 contains 15 residues. Trimming shortened V by 0 bases and J by 4 bases, and 10 bases separated the two germline ends. CDR3 residues: CASSLGVQLNEKLFF. In DNA, the CDR3 is TGCGCCAGCAGCTTGGGGGTCCAGCTTAATGAAAAACTGTTTTTT.

The J gene is TRBJ2-3, the V gene TRBV5-4, with D possibly called TRBD1 or TRBD2 (6 bases each). CDR1 is SGHNT, CDR2 YYREEE, per germline (reference sequence). The CDR3 spans 15 residues. Trimming removed 1 base from V and 1 base from J, with 10 bases in between. DNA of the CDR3: TGTGCCAGCAGCTTGTCGGGGGCCCGCACAGATACGCAGTATTTT. Translating gives CASSLSGARTDTQYF.

The V gene is TRBV14, the J gene TRBJ1-1, with a weak D call TRBD1 (5 bases). The germline V gene has CDR1 SGHDN and CDR2 FVKESK. Trimming took off 4 bases at V and 0 bases at J, with 12 bases between the two ends. The CDR3 runs to 15 residues. CDR3 DNA sequence: TGTGCCAGCAGCCGGCAGGGACCCATGAACACTGAAGCTTTCTTT. This sequence encodes CASSRQGPMNTEAFF.

V gene TRBV5-8 combines with J gene TRBJ1-1; D remains unclear. V was cut by 3 bases and J by 7 bases, with 13 bases left in between. The CDR3 is 13 amino acids. Germline V gene lookup returns CDR1 SGHTS and CDR2 YDEGEE. This CDR3 reads CASSSGVGIEAFF. The CDR3 DNA reads as TGTGCCAGCAGCTCAGGAGTTGGAATTGAAGCTTTCTTT.

The V and J genes are TRBV5-1 and TRBJ2-1; the match to TRBD2 covers 9 bases. CDR1 is SGHRS and CDR2 is YFSETQ in the germline V gene. J gave up 6 bases and V 0 bases, and 7 bases lay outside the gene matches. This CDR3 is 16 amino acids long. For the CDR3, the DNA is TGCGCCAGCAGCTTGGCCCCCAGCGGGGGGACCAATGAGCAGTTCTTC. Amino acid sequence: CASSLAPSGGTNEQFF.

The chain uses TRBV5-4 and TRBJ2-7; 7 bases fit TRBD1. The CDR3 is made up of 15 amino acids. Germline assignment: CDR1 SGHNT and CDR2 YYREEE (reference sequence). The V and J ends lost 0 bases and 3 bases, in that order; junction bases with no gene match: 6. CDR3 nucleotides: TGTGCCAGCAGCTTGGAGCAGGGGGTTTACTACGAGCAGTACTTC. Residues: CASSLEQGVYYEQYF.

The chain couples TRBV27 to TRBJ2-5; no definite D call. The V end was cut by 2 bases, the J end by 5 bases, with 6 bases between. Germline V CDR1 and CDR2: MNHEY, SMNVEV (reference sequence). The CDR3 runs 12 residues. The chain's CDR3 is CASSLNGETQYF. The CDR3 nucleotides read TGTGCCAGCAGTTTAAACGGGGAGACCCAGTACTTC.